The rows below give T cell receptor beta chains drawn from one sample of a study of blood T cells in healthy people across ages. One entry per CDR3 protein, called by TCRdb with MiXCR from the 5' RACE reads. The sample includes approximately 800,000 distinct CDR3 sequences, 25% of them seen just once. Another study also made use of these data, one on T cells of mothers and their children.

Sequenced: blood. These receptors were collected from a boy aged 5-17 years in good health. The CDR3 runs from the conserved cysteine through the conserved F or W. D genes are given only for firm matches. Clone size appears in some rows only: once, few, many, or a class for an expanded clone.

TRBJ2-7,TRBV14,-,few,CASSHGQRVEQYF,TGTGCCAGCAGCCATGGGCAGAGAGTCGAGCAGTACTTC
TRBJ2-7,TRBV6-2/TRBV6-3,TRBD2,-,CASSTPLAGHLEQYF,TGTGCCAGCAGTACGCCACTAGCGGGCCACCTCGAGCAGTACTTC
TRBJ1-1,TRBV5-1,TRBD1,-,CASNPRQGPNTEAFF,TGCGCCAGCAACCCTAGACAGGGACCTAACACTGAAGCTTTCTTT
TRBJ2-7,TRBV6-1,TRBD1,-,CASSGFQGAYEQYF,TGTGCCAGCAGCGGATTTCAGGGGGCCTACGAGCAGTACTTC
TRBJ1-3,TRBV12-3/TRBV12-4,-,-,CASSFAGSSGNTVYF,TGTGCCAGCAGTTTCGCAGGATCGTCTGGAAACACCGTATATTTT
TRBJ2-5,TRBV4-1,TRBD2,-,CASSQVGTSGIETQYF,TGCGCCAGCAGCCAAGTGGGGACTAGCGGGATAGAGACCCAGTACTTC
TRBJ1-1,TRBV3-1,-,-,CASSQGVAAEAFF,TGTGCCAGCAGCCAAGGTGTAGCCGCTGAAGCTTTCTTT
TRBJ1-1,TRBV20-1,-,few,CSARDPHGNTEAFF,TGCAGTGCTAGAGATCCCCACGGGAACACTGAAGCTTTCTTT
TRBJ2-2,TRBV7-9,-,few,CASSLSGAVYTGELFF,TGTGCCAGCAGCTTATCGGGAGCGGTATACACCGGGGAGCTGTTTTTT
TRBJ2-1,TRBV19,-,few,CASSPPGFEQFF,TGTGCCAGTAGTCCTCCAGGGTTTGAGCAGTTCTTC
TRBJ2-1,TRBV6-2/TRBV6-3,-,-,CASSKDFSLYNEQFF,TGTGCCAGCAGTAAGGACTTCAGCTTATACAATGAGCAGTTCTTC
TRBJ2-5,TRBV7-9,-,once,CAIRGEETQYF,TGTGCTATCCGGGGTGAAGAGACCCAGTACTTC
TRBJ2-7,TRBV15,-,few,CATSRVDRGYEQYF,TGTGCCACCAGCAGAGTGGACCGAGGGTACGAGCAGTACTTC
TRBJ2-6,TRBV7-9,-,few,CASSQVRYSGANVLTF,TGTGCCAGCAGTCAAGTAAGGTACTCTGGGGCCAACGTCCTGACTTTC
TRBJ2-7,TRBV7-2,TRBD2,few,CASTTNGLAYEQYF,TGTGCCAGCACCACGAACGGACTAGCCTACGAGCAGTACTTC
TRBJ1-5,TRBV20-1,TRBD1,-,CSATTHRGGNQPQHF,TGCAGTGCTACAACTCACAGGGGAGGCAATCAGCCCCAGCATTTT
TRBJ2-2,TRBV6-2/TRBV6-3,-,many,CASSYFGPGELFF,TGTGCCAGCAGTTACTTCGGGCCCGGGGAGCTGTTTTTT
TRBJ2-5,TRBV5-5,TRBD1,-,CASSSPGQAQETQYF,TGTGCCAGCAGCAGTCCGGGACAGGCTCAAGAGACCCAGTACTTC
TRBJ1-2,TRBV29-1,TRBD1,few,CSVQQGVYGYTF,TGCAGCGTCCAACAGGGGGTCTATGGCTACACCTTC
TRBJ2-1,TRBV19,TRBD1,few,CASSMTGWGLYNEQFF,TGTGCCAGTAGTATGACAGGGTGGGGGCTTTACAATGAGCAGTTCTTC
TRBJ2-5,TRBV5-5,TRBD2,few,CASSLALRSGGHQETQYF,TGTGCCAGCAGCTTGGCCCTTCGGAGCGGGGGGCACCAAGAGACCCAGTACTTC
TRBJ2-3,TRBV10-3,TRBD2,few,CAISDTSGGAADTQYF,TGTGCCATCAGTGACACTAGCGGGGGGGCCGCAGATACGCAGTATTTT
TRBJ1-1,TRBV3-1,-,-,CASSQAQGSEAFF,TGTGCCAGCAGCCAAGCTCAAGGGTCTGAAGCTTTCTTT
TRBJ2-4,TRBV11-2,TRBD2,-,CASRTGLADIQYF,TGTGCCAGCAGGACGGGACTAGCAGACATTCAGTACTTC
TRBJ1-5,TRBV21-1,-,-,CASTWGEPQHF,TGTGCCAGCACATGGGGGGAGCCCCAGCATTTT
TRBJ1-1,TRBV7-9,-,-,CASRRTEEAFF,TGTGCCAGCAGGAGGACCGAGGAAGCTTTCTTT
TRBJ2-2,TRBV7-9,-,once,CASSYQGSAGELFF,TGTGCCAGCAGCTATCAGGGGAGTGCCGGGGAGCTGTTTTTT